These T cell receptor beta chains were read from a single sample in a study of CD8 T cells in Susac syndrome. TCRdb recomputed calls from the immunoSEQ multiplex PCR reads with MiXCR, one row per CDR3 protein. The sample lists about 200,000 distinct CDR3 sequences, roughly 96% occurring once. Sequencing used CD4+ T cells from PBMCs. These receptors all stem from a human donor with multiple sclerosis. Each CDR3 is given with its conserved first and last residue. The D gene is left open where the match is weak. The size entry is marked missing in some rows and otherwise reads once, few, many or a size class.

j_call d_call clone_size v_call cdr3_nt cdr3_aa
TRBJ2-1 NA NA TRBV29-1 TGCAGCGTTGAACCCACCGCGAATGAGCAGTTCTTC CSVEPTANEQFF
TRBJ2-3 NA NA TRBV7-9 TGTGCCAGCAGCCCAGGCGGGAACACAGATACGCAGTATTTT CASSPGGNTDTQYF
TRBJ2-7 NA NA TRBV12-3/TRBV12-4 TGTGCCAGCAGTTTTGGTGGCAGCCGCTACGAGCAGTACTTC CASSFGGSRYEQYF
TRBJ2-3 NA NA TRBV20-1 TGCAGTGCTAGGTTATCTGGGCGGGTCACAGATACGCAGTATTTT CSARLSGRVTDTQYF
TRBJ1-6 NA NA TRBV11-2 TGTGCCAGCACCGGGGGGATGGCTAATTCACCCCTCCACTTT CASTGGMANSPLHF
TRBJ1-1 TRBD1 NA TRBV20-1 TGCAGTCATGTCGACAGGGTTGGCAGAGCTTTCTTT CSHVDRVGRAFF
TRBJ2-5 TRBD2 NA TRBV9 TGTGCCAGCAGCGTAGACGTAGCGGGGCTAGAGACCCAGTACTTC CASSVDVAGLETQYF
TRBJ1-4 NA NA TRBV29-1 TGCAGCGTTCGGACGGGGTCGGGAGAAAAACTGTTTTTT CSVRTGSGEKLFF
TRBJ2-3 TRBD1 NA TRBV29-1 TGCAGCGTACTCCGGGACAGAAGCACAGATACGCAGTATTTT CSVLRDRSTDTQYF
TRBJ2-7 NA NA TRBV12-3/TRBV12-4 TGTGCCAGCAGTTTAGCGTTCCACGGCGCCTACGAGCAGTACTTC CASSLAFHGAYEQYF
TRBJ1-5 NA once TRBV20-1 TGCAGTGCTAGTAGGCCAGGGAGCAATCAGCCCCAGCATTTT CSASRPGSNQPQHF
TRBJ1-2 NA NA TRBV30 TGTGCCTGGAGTGCAGGGATCGGCGGCTACACCTTC CAWSAGIGGYTF
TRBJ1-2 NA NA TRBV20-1 TGCAGTGCTAGACGGGAGGTCCTTGATGGCTACACCTTC CSARREVLDGYTF
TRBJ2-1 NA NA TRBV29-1 TGCAGCGTTGAAGTATCCAGGCACAGCTCCTACAATGAGCAGTTCTTC CSVEVSRHSSYNEQFF
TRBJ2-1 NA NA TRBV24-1 TGTGCCACCAGTGACTCAAGCGGGAATGAGCAGTTCTTC CATSDSSGNEQFF
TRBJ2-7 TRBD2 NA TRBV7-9 TGTGCCAGCAGCTCCTTGACTAGCGGGAGATGGCACGAGCAGTACTTC CASSSLTSGRWHEQYF
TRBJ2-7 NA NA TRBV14 TGTGCCAGCAGCCAAGAAGGCAGGGGAATCCACGAGCAGTACTTC CASSQEGRGIHEQYF
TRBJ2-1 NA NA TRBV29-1 TGCAGCGTTGATGGCATCGACAATGAGCAGTTCTTC CSVDGIDNEQFF
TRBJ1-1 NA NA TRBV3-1 TGTGCCAGCAGCCAAGATGAAGCTTTCTTT CASSQDEAFF
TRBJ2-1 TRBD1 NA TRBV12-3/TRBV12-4 TGTGCCAGCAGTTTTGACAGGGCCCCCTCCCATTTCTTC CASSFDRAPSHFF
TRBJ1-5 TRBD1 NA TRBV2 TGTGCCAGCGATACAGGGGTCAATCAGCCCCAGCATTTT CASDTGVNQPQHF
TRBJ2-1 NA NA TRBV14 TGTGCCAGCAGCCATCTCAATGAGCAGTTCTTC CASSHLNEQFF
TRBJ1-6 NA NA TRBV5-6 TGTGCCAGCAGCTGGGGCTATTCACCCCTCCACTTT CASSWGYSPLHF
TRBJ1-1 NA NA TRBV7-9 TGTGCCAGCAGCTCTGACGATCGGACTGAAGCTTTCTTT CASSSDDRTEAFF
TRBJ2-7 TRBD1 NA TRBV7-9 TGTGCCAGCAGCTACGGACAGGGGGCCTCCTACGAGCAGTACTTC CASSYGQGASYEQYF
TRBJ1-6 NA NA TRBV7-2 TGTGCCAGCAGCTCGGGATGGGGTTCACCCCTCCACTTT CASSSGWGSPLHF
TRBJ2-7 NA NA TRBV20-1 TGCAGTGCCAGGATAGGGTTGGCGCGGGAATCTGGCGAGCAGTACTTC CSARIGLARESGEQYF
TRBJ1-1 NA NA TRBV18 TGTGCCAGCTCGTCGGCGGGTTACACTGAAGCTTTCTTT CASSSAGYTEAFF
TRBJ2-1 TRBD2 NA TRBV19 TGTGCCAGTAGTATTTTTGCGGGGGAGGTATTCTTC CASSIFAGEVFF
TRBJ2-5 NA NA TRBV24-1 TGTGCCACCAGTGACCCGGCCTACCCGCCGGAGACCCAGTACTTC CATSDPAYPPETQYF
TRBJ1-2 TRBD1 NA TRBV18 TGTGCCAGCTCACCGTACGGACAGGGTGATGGCTACACCTTC CASSPYGQGDGYTF
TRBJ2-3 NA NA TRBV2 TGTGCCAGCCGTGGTTTGGCCACTACGCAGTATTTT CASRGLATTQYF
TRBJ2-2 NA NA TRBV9 TGTGCCAGCAGCGTAGAGGAGGAGCTGTTTTTT CASSVEEELFF
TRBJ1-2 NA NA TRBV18 TGTGCCAGCTCACCAGGAGAGGATGGCTACACCTTC CASSPGEDGYTF
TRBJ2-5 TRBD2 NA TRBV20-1 TGCAGTGCCAGGGCACCTACCGGGGGGGAGACCCAGTACTTC CSARAPTGGETQYF
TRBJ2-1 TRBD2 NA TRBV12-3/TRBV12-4 TGTGCCAGCAGTAAGGGACTAGCGTTTGAGCAGTTCTTC CASSKGLAFEQFF
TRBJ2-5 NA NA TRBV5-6 TGTGCCAGCAGCTTAGGATTAGGAGGACTAGAGACCCAGTACTTC CASSLGLGGLETQYF
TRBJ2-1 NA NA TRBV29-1 TGCAGCACTCAGATTTTTCTCGGGGGCAATGAGCAGTTCTTC CSTQIFLGGNEQFF
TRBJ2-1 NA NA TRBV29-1 TGCAGCGTTGTTCTAGCTTTCAATGAGCAGTTCTTC CSVVLAFNEQFF
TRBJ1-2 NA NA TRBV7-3 TGTGCCAGCAGCTTAACATATCAGGATGGCTACACCTTC CASSLTYQDGYTF